The present T cell receptor beta chain was sequenced within a study of T cell responses to AZD1222 COVID-19 vaccine (dated by TCRdb to the early 2020s). Regarding the complete study: AZD1222 recipients with second doses at about 4 weeks or about 12 weeks were pooled, because spike-specific TCR depth and breadth did not differ between schedules. TCR sequencing was performed for about 250 trial participants, of whom 207 were given two doses of AZD1222 and 26 were given two doses of MenACWY control vaccine. Trial participants were enrolled by age into 18-55, 56-69 and 70-plus year subgroups, with approximately 160, 26 and 62 TCR-sequenced participants respectively.

The paper's findings and limits, for the study overall: Vaccine-associated CD4 TCRs spanned the whole spike protein, with dominant responses in regions 160-218 and 743-854. Conclusions about previously exposed vaccinees were limited because only a handful of AZD1222 recipients were SARS-CoV-2 seropositive at baseline. Reportedly, almost half of the unique spike-specific TCRs recognized epitopes lying outside the regions that are mutated in the B.1.351 and B.1.1.7 variants. Spike-specific TCR breadth and depth rose significantly after two AZD1222 doses compared with day 0 and with MenACWY recipients. Participants were mostly white British and included more females than males, and it was suggested by the authors that clonal diversity may have been underestimated. No day 14 peak-response samples were available, so repertoires were characterized only after the peak T cell response. The 56-69-year group was small, and its depth increase did not reach significance, likely because of low power.

The intended sense of this specimen's time point label: baseline before first vaccination. The vaccinee samples were drawn from two UK trials, COV001 and COV002, one of which was a single-blind randomized controlled phase 2/3 trial testing AZD1222 (ChAdOx1 nCoV-19) in healthy adults. For TCRbeta chain sequencing, PBMC samples were collected from trial participants at day 0 and at day 28 after the second dose. The CDR3 regions of human TCRbeta chains were analyzed by immunosequencing. The original methods were these. Repertoire TCRs were matched against a reference library of SARS-CoV-2-specific TCRs generated with the MIRA antigen-specificity platform. Breadth was defined as the fraction of unique TCRs that were SARS-CoV-2-associated, and depth was defined as the fraction of total T cells that were SARS-CoV-2-associated. Using the MIRA data, each spike-specific TCR was assigned both to the spike region to which the TCR was reactive and to a CD4 or CD8 class. Log10-transformed breadth and depth values were compared by one-way ANOVA with Sidak's multiple comparisons tests. In its TCRdb copy, this immuneACCESS table keeps in-frame sequences only and misses some clones. Where compared with another copy, unresolved V genes explain less than half of these, and the others have no known cause. The V and J calls and clone size come from that table; D and trimming were worked out from the DNA. The sample table lists tens of thousands of clones, around 90% of them with a count of one. In total, the top ten clones hold 2% to 3% of the sample.

The CDR3 covers 12 residues, taking in both the cysteine and the phenylalanine. Of the read, only the CDR3 DNA is kept; its 36 bases are in frame from base 1. V drops 11 bases and J drops 3 bases, leaving 13 bases in between. From the germline V gene, CDR1 is MNHEY and CDR2 is SVGAGI. About this clone: The antigen it recognizes is unknown. The sample holds no much larger clone one base away, and base qualities are not on file.

The rearranged chain carries TRBV6-5 and TRBJ1-2; the D gene lacks a confident call. The TCR sequence derives from an adult in good health. Specimen: peripheral blood, collected on day 0 of AZD1222 vaccination. The nucleotide sequence reads TGTGCCTCCACCGGCCGAGACTATGGCTACACCTTC. Its product reads: CASTGRDYGYTF.